This is a list of T cell receptor beta chains from one sample in a study of PD-1 blockade in classical Hodgkin lymphoma. Using immunoSEQ multiplex PCR, the repertoire was profiled, and TCRdb retains in-frame clones only, with some absent. Here the sample spans about 94,000 clones, 80% to 90% being singletons. This specimen was peripheral blood mononuclear cells (PBMCs), taken before the second cycle of nivolumab. These receptor sequences come from a human donor with classical Hodgkin lymphoma. The CDR3 runs from the conserved cysteine through the conserved F or W. D genes are given only for firm matches. For some rows the clone size is stated as once, few or many, or as a class when expanded; others skip it.

d_call | j_call | clone_size | v_call | cdr3_aa | cdr3_nt
TRBD2 | TRBJ2-3 | NA | TRBV6-1 | CASTPGLATPDTQYF | TGTGCCAGCACCCCGGGACTAGCGACGCCAGATACGCAGTATTTT
NA | TRBJ2-5 | NA | TRBV5-6 | CASSLGLWETETQYF | TGTGCCAGCAGCTTGGGACTTTGGGAGACAGAGACCCAGTACTTC
TRBD1 | TRBJ2-7 | NA | TRBV5-5 | CASSLYGQGRYEQYF | TGTGCCAGCAGCTTGTACGGACAGGGGCGCTACGAGCAGTACTTC
TRBD2 | TRBJ2-7 | NA | TRBV5-4 | CASSFGTSGKRHEQYF | TGTGCTAGCAGCTTTGGGACTAGCGGGAAGAGGCACGAGCAGTACTTC
NA | TRBJ2-5 | NA | TRBV2 | CASSVGPRKTTQYF | TGTGCCAGCAGTGTCGGACCCCGGAAGACGACCCAGTACTTC
NA | TRBJ2-2 | NA | TRBV10-1 | CASSNAYNTGELFF | TGCGCCAGCAGTAACGCCTATAACACCGGGGAGCTGTTTTTT
NA | TRBJ1-3 | few | TRBV30 | CAWMWGNTIYF | TGTGCCTGGATGTGGGGAAACACCATATATTTT
TRBD1 | TRBJ1-6 | NA | TRBV2 | CASRRDRDSPLHF | TGTGCCAGCCGCCGGGACAGAGATTCACCCCTCCACTTT
TRBD2 | TRBJ2-5 | NA | TRBV5-1 | CASSRSSGEETQYF | TGCGCCAGCAGTCGTAGTAGCGGGGAAGAGACCCAGTACTTC
NA | TRBJ2-3 | NA | TRBV11-2 | CASSLVVRDGTYTQYF | TGTGCCAGCAGCTTAGTTGTGCGCGACGGCACATATACGCAGTATTTT
NA | TRBJ2-1 | NA | TRBV4-1 | CASSQEGKVDEQFF | TGCGCCAGCAGCCAAGAGGGGAAGGTTGATGAGCAGTTCTTC
NA | TRBJ2-3 | NA | TRBV2 | CAHLSPNTDTQYF | TGTGCCCACCTCAGCCCCAACACAGATACGCAGTATTTT
NA | TRBJ2-7 | NA | TRBV28 | CASSSPIREQYF | TGTGCCAGCAGTTCCCCCATCAGGGAGCAGTACTTC
NA | TRBJ1-3 | NA | TRBV9 | CASSLGVSGNTIYF | TGTGCCAGCAGCCTAGGGGTCTCTGGAAACACCATATATTTT
TRBD2 | TRBJ2-2 | NA | TRBV7-7 | CASSSGLAGVGGELFF | TGTGCCAGCAGCTCGGGACTAGCGGGAGTAGGTGGGGAGCTGTTTTTT
NA | TRBJ1-1 | NA | TRBV5-1 | CASSLSGREAFF | TGCGCCAGCAGCTTGTCGGGGCGGGAAGCTTTCTTT
NA | TRBJ2-1 | NA | TRBV9 | CASSLSGTPPDEQFF | TGTGCCAGCAGCTTGTCCGGGACCCCGCCTGATGAGCAGTTCTTC
NA | TRBJ2-5 | NA | TRBV2 | CASSEILTQETQYF | TGTGCCAGCAGTGAGATACTAACCCAAGAGACCCAGTACTTC
TRBD2 | TRBJ2-7 | NA | TRBV7-6 | CASSLGSGSTYEQYF | TGTGCCAGCAGCTTAGGCAGCGGGAGTACGTACGAGCAGTACTTC
TRBD2 | TRBJ2-2 | NA | TRBV5-4 | CASSSGGVGELFF | TGTGCCAGCAGCTCCGGGGGGGTCGGGGAGCTGTTTTTT
NA | TRBJ2-1 | NA | TRBV9 | CASSVDGGFTLQFF | TGTGCCAGCAGCGTAGATGGGGGCTTTACCCTACAGTTCTTC
NA | TRBJ2-1 | once | TRBV7-9 | CASTLGTHEQFF | TGTGCCAGCACCCTGGGAACCCATGAGCAGTTCTTC
TRBD2 | TRBJ2-2 | NA | TRBV7-9 | CASSKQTSEWELFF | TGTGCCAGCAGCAAACAGACTAGCGAGTGGGAGCTGTTTTTT
NA | TRBJ2-3 | once | TRBV29-1 | CSAGAVQGRSTDTQYF | TGCAGCGCCGGGGCGGTGCAGGGCAGGAGCACAGATACGCAGTATTTT
NA | TRBJ2-5 | NA | TRBV2 | CASRGARWYQETQYF | TGTGCCAGCAGGGGTGCCAGGTGGTACCAAGAGACCCAGTACTTC
TRBD1 | TRBJ2-7 | NA | TRBV28 | CASCSLGQIFYEQYF | TGTGCCAGCTGTTCCCTGGGACAGATTTTTTACGAGCAGTACTTC